The rows below give T cell receptor beta chains drawn from one sample of a study of blood T cell repertoires in COVID-19. Clones were sequenced by immunoSEQ multiplex PCR, and TCRdb holds only the in-frame ones, with some missing. The sample lists roughly 200,000 clones; under 90% were seen once. Source material: peripheral blood. The source of these receptors is a human donor in a cohort sampled during active COVID-19. CDR3s include the opening cysteine and the closing phenylalanine or tryptophan. The D gene is left open where the match is weak. The listing skips clone size in some rows; elsewhere it reads once, few, many or a size class.

d_call: -; v_call: TRBV28; j_call: TRBJ1-1; clone_size: -; cdr3_aa: CASSSINRVWGTEAFF; cdr3_nt: TGTGCCAGCAGTTCCATAAACAGGGTCTGGGGCACTGAAGCTTTCTTT
d_call: TRBD2; v_call: TRBV5-1; j_call: TRBJ2-5; clone_size: -; cdr3_aa: CASSLQAGGPQETQYF; cdr3_nt: TGCGCCAGCAGCTTGCAGGCGGGGGGGCCTCAAGAGACCCAGTACTTC
d_call: -; v_call: TRBV21-1; j_call: TRBJ2-7; clone_size: -; cdr3_aa: CASSNRTDDSYEQYF; cdr3_nt: TGTGCCAGCAGCAATCGGACAGACGATTCCTACGAGCAGTACTTC
d_call: -; v_call: TRBV11-1; j_call: TRBJ1-1; clone_size: -; cdr3_aa: CASSLVRGRTEAFF; cdr3_nt: TGTGCCAGCAGCTTAGTTAGAGGGAGGACTGAAGCTTTCTTT
d_call: -; v_call: TRBV3-1/TRBV3-2; j_call: TRBJ1-1; clone_size: -; cdr3_aa: CASSHGSTGLSTEAFF; cdr3_nt: TGTGCCAGCAGCCACGGTTCTACAGGCCTCAGCACTGAAGCTTTCTTT
d_call: -; v_call: TRBV7-2; j_call: TRBJ2-3; clone_size: -; cdr3_aa: CASSSGTSDTQYF; cdr3_nt: TGTGCCAGCAGCTCCGGTACTTCAGATACGCAGTATTTT
d_call: TRBD2; v_call: TRBV5-1; j_call: TRBJ2-7; clone_size: -; cdr3_aa: CASSLAPSGREEQYF; cdr3_nt: TGCGCCAGCAGCTTGGCTCCTAGCGGGAGAGAGGAGCAGTACTTC
d_call: -; v_call: TRBV27; j_call: TRBJ2-3; clone_size: -; cdr3_aa: CASSSIQFTDTQYF; cdr3_nt: TGTGCCAGCAGTTCTATACAGTTCACAGATACGCAGTATTTT
d_call: -; v_call: TRBV2; j_call: TRBJ1-2; clone_size: -; cdr3_aa: CASSEGWGNYGYTF; cdr3_nt: TGTGCCAGCAGTGAAGGATGGGGCAACTATGGCTACACCTTC
d_call: TRBD2; v_call: TRBV6-6; j_call: TRBJ2-1; clone_size: -; cdr3_aa: CASRAGLSYNEQFF; cdr3_nt: TGTGCCAGCAGAGCGGGACTCAGCTACAATGAGCAGTTCTTC
d_call: -; v_call: TRBV4-1; j_call: TRBJ1-3; clone_size: -; cdr3_aa: CASSQGTGRVGGNTIYF; cdr3_nt: TGCGCCAGCAGCCAAGGAACAGGGCGAGTAGGTGGAAACACCATATATTTT
d_call: TRBD2; v_call: TRBV6-5; j_call: TRBJ2-3; clone_size: few; cdr3_aa: CANSGGTTDTQYF; cdr3_nt: TGTGCCAATAGCGGGGGTACTACAGATACGCAGTATTTT
d_call: -; v_call: TRBV2; j_call: TRBJ2-5; clone_size: -; cdr3_aa: CASSALTTGETQYF; cdr3_nt: TGTGCCAGCAGTGCCCTGACGACGGGAGAGACCCAGTACTTC
d_call: -; v_call: TRBV27; j_call: TRBJ1-1; clone_size: -; cdr3_aa: CASSLAQHLMNTEAFF; cdr3_nt: TGTGCCAGCAGTCTTGCCCAACATCTTATGAACACTGAAGCTTTCTTT
d_call: TRBD1; v_call: TRBV28; j_call: TRBJ2-3; clone_size: -; cdr3_aa: CASSATLTGTETDTQYF; cdr3_nt: TGTGCCAGCAGTGCAACACTCACCGGGACAGAGACAGATACGCAGTATTTT
d_call: TRBD1; v_call: TRBV2; j_call: TRBJ1-6; clone_size: -; cdr3_aa: CASSSGTGATLHF; cdr3_nt: TGTGCCAGCAGCTCCGGGACAGGGGCCACCCTCCACTTT
d_call: -; v_call: TRBV27; j_call: TRBJ1-5; clone_size: -; cdr3_aa: CASSVQRGSQPQHF; cdr3_nt: TGTGCCAGCAGTGTCCAAAGGGGTAGTCAGCCCCAGCATTTT
d_call: -; v_call: TRBV3-1/TRBV3-2; j_call: TRBJ1-1; clone_size: -; cdr3_aa: CASSQASSSMNTEAFF; cdr3_nt: TGTGCCAGCAGCCAAGCGTCATCGAGCATGAACACTGAAGCTTTCTTT
d_call: -; v_call: TRBV7-9; j_call: TRBJ1-2; clone_size: -; cdr3_aa: CASSLPGRHLYGYTF; cdr3_nt: TGTGCCAGCAGCTTACCTGGGAGACATCTCTATGGCTACACCTTC
d_call: -; v_call: TRBV15; j_call: TRBJ2-7; clone_size: -; cdr3_aa: CATRGGYEQYF; cdr3_nt: TGTGCCACCAGAGGGGGCTACGAGCAGTACTTC
d_call: -; v_call: TRBV14; j_call: TRBJ1-2; clone_size: -; cdr3_aa: CASSDDRTGGYTF; cdr3_nt: TGTGCCAGCAGCGACGACAGGACGGGTGGCTACACCTTC
d_call: -; v_call: TRBV7-2; j_call: TRBJ1-2; clone_size: once; cdr3_aa: CASSLDRTNYGYTF; cdr3_nt: TGTGCCAGCAGCCTTGACAGGACTAACTATGGCTACACCTTC
d_call: -; v_call: TRBV19; j_call: TRBJ1-6; clone_size: -; cdr3_aa: CASSAGWSSPLHF; cdr3_nt: TGTGCCAGTTCGGCAGGGTGGAGTTCACCCCTCCACTTT
d_call: TRBD2; v_call: TRBV2; j_call: TRBJ2-1; clone_size: -; cdr3_aa: CASSFSGSSYNEQFF; cdr3_nt: TGTGCCAGCAGTTTCAGCGGGAGCTCCTACAATGAGCAGTTCTTC
d_call: TRBD1; v_call: TRBV2; j_call: TRBJ1-2; clone_size: -; cdr3_aa: CASSEDSQGFGYGYTF; cdr3_nt: TGTGCCAGCAGCGAGGACTCACAGGGGTTCGGCTATGGCTACACCTTC
d_call: -; v_call: TRBV7-9; j_call: TRBJ1-6; clone_size: once; cdr3_aa: CASSSRTGVDSPLHF; cdr3_nt: TGTGCCAGCAGCTCCCGGACGGGAGTCGATTCACCCCTCCACTTT
d_call: -; v_call: TRBV5-4; j_call: TRBJ1-5; clone_size: -; cdr3_aa: CASSSDIPRSNQPQHF; cdr3_nt: TGTGCCAGCAGCTCGGACATTCCAAGGAGCAATCAGCCCCAGCATTTT
d_call: TRBD2; v_call: TRBV19; j_call: TRBJ2-1; clone_size: -; cdr3_aa: CASAMRVAGGRIVEQFF; cdr3_nt: TGTGCCAGTGCCATGCGAGTAGCGGGAGGGCGAATCGTTGAGCAGTTCTTC
d_call: TRBD2; v_call: TRBV7-2; j_call: TRBJ2-7; clone_size: -; cdr3_aa: CASSEAGTSGTVQYF; cdr3_nt: TGTGCCAGCAGCGAGGCCGGGACTAGCGGGACCGTACAGTACTTC
d_call: -; v_call: TRBV27; j_call: TRBJ2-3; clone_size: -; cdr3_aa: CASSSAPVTDTQYF; cdr3_nt: TGTGCCAGCAGTTCCGCCCCAGTGACAGATACGCAGTATTTT
d_call: -; v_call: TRBV24-1; j_call: TRBJ1-5; clone_size: -; cdr3_aa: CATTNPGPIQGNQPQHF; cdr3_nt: TGTGCCACCACAAACCCGGGCCCGATACAGGGAAATCAGCCCCAGCATTTT
d_call: TRBD2; v_call: TRBV28; j_call: TRBJ2-1; clone_size: -; cdr3_aa: CASSLSGGFYEQFF; cdr3_nt: TGTGCCAGCAGTTTATCGGGAGGTTTCTATGAGCAGTTCTTC
d_call: -; v_call: TRBV4-2; j_call: TRBJ1-6; clone_size: -; cdr3_aa: CASSQDFVPGSPLHF; cdr3_nt: TGTGCCAGCAGCCAAGATTTCGTCCCGGGGTCACCCCTCCACTTT
d_call: -; v_call: TRBV11-3; j_call: TRBJ2-1; clone_size: -; cdr3_aa: CASSLGIQGGGSDEQFF; cdr3_nt: TGTGCCAGCAGCTTAGGGATTCAAGGGGGTGGCAGCGATGAGCAGTTCTTC
d_call: -; v_call: TRBV9; j_call: TRBJ1-4; clone_size: -; cdr3_aa: CASSVGQDNEKLFF; cdr3_nt: TGTGCCAGCAGCGTAGGCCAGGATAATGAAAAACTGTTTTTT
d_call: -; v_call: TRBV4-1; j_call: TRBJ2-3; clone_size: -; cdr3_aa: CASSQVFAVPAGPDTQYF; cdr3_nt: TGCGCCAGCAGCCAAGTTTTCGCTGTCCCGGCGGGCCCAGATACGCAGTATTTT
d_call: -; v_call: TRBV3-1/TRBV3-2; j_call: TRBJ1-5; clone_size: -; cdr3_aa: CASSQAGDRPQHF; cdr3_nt: TGTGCCAGCAGCCAGGCAGGGGACCGGCCCCAGCATTTT
d_call: -; v_call: TRBV6-1; j_call: TRBJ2-3; clone_size: -; cdr3_aa: CASSEDRDIYTDTQYF; cdr3_nt: TGTGCCAGCAGTGAGGACCGGGACATCTACACAGATACGCAGTATTTT
d_call: TRBD2; v_call: TRBV11-2; j_call: TRBJ2-6; clone_size: -; cdr3_aa: CASRIGPGGAAGANVLTF; cdr3_nt: TGTGCCAGCAGAATAGGACCCGGGGGGGCGGCAGGGGCCAACGTCCTGACTTTC
d_call: TRBD1; v_call: TRBV19; j_call: TRBJ1-1; clone_size: -; cdr3_aa: CASSTEQGSQAFF; cdr3_nt: TGTGCCAGTAGTACAGAACAGGGGAGTCAAGCTTTCTTT
d_call: -; v_call: TRBV19; j_call: TRBJ1-1; clone_size: -; cdr3_aa: CASSINRNTEAFF; cdr3_nt: TGTGCCAGTAGTATTAACAGGAACACTGAAGCTTTCTTT
d_call: -; v_call: TRBV7-8; j_call: TRBJ2-3; clone_size: -; cdr3_aa: CASSPLGGLQGDTQYF; cdr3_nt: TGTGCCAGCAGTCCACTTGGGGGCCTGCAGGGAGATACGCAGTATTTT
d_call: -; v_call: TRBV15; j_call: TRBJ1-2; clone_size: -; cdr3_aa: CATSRDPRDVRGYTF; cdr3_nt: TGTGCCACCAGCAGAGATCCCAGGGATGTACGAGGCTACACCTTC
d_call: -; v_call: TRBV3-1/TRBV3-2; j_call: TRBJ1-4; clone_size: -; cdr3_aa: CASSQGKSGVWEKLFF; cdr3_nt: TGTGCCAGCAGCCAAGGGAAGTCCGGGGTGTGGGAAAAACTGTTTTTT
d_call: TRBD2; v_call: TRBV27; j_call: TRBJ2-1; clone_size: -; cdr3_aa: CASSYREGHNEQFF; cdr3_nt: TGTGCCAGCAGTTATCGGGAGGGACACAATGAGCAGTTCTTC